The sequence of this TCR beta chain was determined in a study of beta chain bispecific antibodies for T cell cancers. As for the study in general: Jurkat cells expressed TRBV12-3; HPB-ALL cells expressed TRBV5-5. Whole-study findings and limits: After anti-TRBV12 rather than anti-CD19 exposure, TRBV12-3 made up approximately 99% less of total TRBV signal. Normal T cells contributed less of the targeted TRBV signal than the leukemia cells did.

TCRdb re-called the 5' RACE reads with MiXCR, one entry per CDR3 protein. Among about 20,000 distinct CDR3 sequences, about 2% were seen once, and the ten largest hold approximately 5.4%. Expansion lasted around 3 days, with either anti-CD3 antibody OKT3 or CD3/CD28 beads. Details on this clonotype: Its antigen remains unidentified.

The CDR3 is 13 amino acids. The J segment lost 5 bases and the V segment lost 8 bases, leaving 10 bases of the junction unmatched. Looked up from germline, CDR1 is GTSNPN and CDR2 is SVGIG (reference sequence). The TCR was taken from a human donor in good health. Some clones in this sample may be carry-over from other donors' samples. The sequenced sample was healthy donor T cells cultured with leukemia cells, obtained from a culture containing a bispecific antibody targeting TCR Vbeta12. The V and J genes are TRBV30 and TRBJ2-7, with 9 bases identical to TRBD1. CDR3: CASRGQGSHEQYF. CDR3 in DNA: TGTGCCAGCCGAGGACAGGGGAGCCACGAGCAGTACTTC.